Given below is one T cell receptor (beta chain) in context. The sample belongs to a study of cytomegalovirus exposure and HLA in healthy donors. PCR employed 60 Vbeta and 13 Jbeta primers. The repertoire was sequenced with immunoSEQ multiplex PCR; TCRdb's copy has only in-frame clones and lacks some. This sample yields around 94,000 clones, of which around 84% are seen a single time; around 4.6% belongs to the top ten. The sequencing input was PBMCs. The clonotype comes from a woman aged 40 to 55 in good health and CMV-seropositive.

The CDR3 sequence is CASSHPPRSTDTQYF. CDR3 nucleotides: TGTGCCAGCAGCCACCCACCGCGGAGCACAGATACGCAGTATTTT. This rearrangement joins TRBV7-2 to TRBJ2-3, with D unresolved. The CDR3 is 15 residues long. V gave up 5 bases and J gave up 0 bases, with 12 bases separating them. In germline, CDR1 is SGHTA, CDR2 FQGNSA.